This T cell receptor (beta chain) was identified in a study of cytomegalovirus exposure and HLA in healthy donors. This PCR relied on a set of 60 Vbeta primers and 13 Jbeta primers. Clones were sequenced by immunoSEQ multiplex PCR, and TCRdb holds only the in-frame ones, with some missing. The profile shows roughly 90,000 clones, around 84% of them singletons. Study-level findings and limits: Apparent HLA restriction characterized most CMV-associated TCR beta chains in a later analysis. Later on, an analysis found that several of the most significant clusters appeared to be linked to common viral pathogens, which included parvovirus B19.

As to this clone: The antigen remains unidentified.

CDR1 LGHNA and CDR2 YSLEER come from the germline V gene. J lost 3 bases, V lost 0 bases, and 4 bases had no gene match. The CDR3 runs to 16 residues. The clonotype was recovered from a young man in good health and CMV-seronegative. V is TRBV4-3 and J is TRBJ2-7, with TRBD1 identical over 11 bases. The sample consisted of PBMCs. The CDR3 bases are TGCGCCAGCAGCCAAGATCTGGGACAGGGGGGCTACGAGCAGTACTTC. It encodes CASSQDLGQGGYEQYF.